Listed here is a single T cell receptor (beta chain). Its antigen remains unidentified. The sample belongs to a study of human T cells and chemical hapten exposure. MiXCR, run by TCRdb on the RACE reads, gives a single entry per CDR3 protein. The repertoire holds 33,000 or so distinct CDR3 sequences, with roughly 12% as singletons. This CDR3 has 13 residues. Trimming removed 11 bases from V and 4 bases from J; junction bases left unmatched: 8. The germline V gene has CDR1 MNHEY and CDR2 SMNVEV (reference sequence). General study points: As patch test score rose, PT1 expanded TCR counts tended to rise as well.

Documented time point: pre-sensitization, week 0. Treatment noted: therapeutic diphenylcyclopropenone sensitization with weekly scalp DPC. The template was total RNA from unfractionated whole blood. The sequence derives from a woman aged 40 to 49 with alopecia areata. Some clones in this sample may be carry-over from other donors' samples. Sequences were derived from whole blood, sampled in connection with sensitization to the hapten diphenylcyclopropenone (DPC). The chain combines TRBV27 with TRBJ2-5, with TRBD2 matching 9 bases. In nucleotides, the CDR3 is TGTGCCGTTATAGCGGGGGCGGGAGAGACCCAGTACTTC. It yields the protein CAVIAGAGETQYF.